One TCR beta chain is described in this entry. The antigen remains undetermined. These data originate in a study of OX40 agonist ivuxolimab in advanced cancers. Study at large: Given to patients was ivuxolimab, an agonistic anti-OX40 (CD134) antibody.

Notes on the study in general: Normalized T-cell clonal expansion was also low in some nonresponders. Averaged across samples, CD8+ T cells carried more expanded clones than CD4+ did.

CDR1 and CDR2 (germline): SNHLY, FYNNEI. V lost 7 bases to trimming and J lost 5 bases, with 15 bases between them. The CDR3 sequence is 14 residues long. The method was immunoSEQ multiplex PCR; TCRdb's version includes in-frame clones alone and lacks a portion of them. The table lists around 62,000 clones, about four fifths of them singletons. This sequence was found in an adult with an advanced solid tumor such as melanoma, head and neck, liver or kidney cancer. The sample was CD4+ or CD8+ T cells sorted from blood, taken in a trial of the OX40 agonist ivuxolimab. The rearrangement joins TRBV2 to TRBJ1-5, with D tentatively TRBD1 (6 bases). The CDR3 DNA is TGTGCCAGCAATATACAGGGAGGCGATCAGCCCCAGCATTTT. This codes for CASNIQGGDQPQHF.